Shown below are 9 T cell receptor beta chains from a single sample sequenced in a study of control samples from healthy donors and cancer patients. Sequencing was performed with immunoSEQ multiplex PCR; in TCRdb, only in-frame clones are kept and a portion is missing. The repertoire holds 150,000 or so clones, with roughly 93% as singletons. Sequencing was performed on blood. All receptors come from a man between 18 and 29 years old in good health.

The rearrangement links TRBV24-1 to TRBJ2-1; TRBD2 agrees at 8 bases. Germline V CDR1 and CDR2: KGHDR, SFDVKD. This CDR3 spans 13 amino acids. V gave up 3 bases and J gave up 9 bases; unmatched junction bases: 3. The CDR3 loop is CATSDSGGGEQFF. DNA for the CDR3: TGTGCCACCAGTGATAGCGGGGGAGGTGAGCAGTTCTTC.

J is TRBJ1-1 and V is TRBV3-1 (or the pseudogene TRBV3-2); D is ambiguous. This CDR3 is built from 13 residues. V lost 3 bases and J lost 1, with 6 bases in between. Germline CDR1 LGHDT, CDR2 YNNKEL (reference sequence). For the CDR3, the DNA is TGTGCCAGCAGCCATCGGGAGAACACTGAAGCTTTCTTT. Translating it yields CASSHRENTEAFF.

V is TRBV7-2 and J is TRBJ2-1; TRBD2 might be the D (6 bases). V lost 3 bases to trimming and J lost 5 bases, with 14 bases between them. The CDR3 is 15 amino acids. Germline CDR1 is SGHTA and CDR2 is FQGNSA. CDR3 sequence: CASSFSGRVHNEQFF. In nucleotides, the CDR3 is TGTGCCAGCAGCTTCTCCGGGAGAGTCCACAATGAGCAGTTCTTC.

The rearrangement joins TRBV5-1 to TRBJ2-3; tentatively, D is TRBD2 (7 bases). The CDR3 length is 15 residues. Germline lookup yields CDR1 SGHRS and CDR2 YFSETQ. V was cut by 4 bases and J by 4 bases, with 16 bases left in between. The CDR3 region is CASSPWGRESDTQYF. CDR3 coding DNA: TGCGCCAGCAGCCCGTGGGGGCGGGAGTCAGATACGCAGTATTTT.

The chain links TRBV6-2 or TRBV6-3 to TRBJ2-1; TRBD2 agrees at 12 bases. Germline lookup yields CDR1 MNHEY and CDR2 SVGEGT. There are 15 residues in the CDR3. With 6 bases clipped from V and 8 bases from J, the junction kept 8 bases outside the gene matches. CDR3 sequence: CASSTGTSGWDEQFF. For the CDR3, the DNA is TGTGCCAGCAGCACCGGGACTAGCGGGTGGGATGAGCAGTTCTTC.

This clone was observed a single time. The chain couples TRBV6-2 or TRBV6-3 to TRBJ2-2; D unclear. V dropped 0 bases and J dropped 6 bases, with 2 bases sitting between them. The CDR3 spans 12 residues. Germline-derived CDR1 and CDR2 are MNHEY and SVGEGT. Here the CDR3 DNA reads TGTGCCAGCAGTTACTCTCCCGGGGAGCTGTTTTTT. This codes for CASSYSPGELFF.

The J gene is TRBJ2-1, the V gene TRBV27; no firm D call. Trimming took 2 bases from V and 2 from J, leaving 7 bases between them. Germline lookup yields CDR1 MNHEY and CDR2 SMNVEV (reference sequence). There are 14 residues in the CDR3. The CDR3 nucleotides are TGTGCCAGCAGTTTACGGAGCGCCTACAATGAGCAGTTCTTC. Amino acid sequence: CASSLRSAYNEQFF.

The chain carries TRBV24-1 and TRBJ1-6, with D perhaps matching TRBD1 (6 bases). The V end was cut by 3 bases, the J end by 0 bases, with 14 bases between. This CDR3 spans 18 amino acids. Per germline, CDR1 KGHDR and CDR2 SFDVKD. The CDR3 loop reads CATSDGGGRFSYNSPLHF. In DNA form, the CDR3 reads TGTGCCACCAGTGATGGAGGGGGTCGATTCTCCTATAATTCACCCCTCCACTTT.

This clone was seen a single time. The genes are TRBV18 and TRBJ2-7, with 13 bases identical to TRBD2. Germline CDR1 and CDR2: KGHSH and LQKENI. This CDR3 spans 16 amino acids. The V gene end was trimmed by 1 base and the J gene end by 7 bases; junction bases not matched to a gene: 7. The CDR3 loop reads CASSPLGGLAGREQYF. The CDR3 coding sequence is TGTGCCAGCTCACCACTCGGGGGACTAGCGGGAAGAGAGCAGTACTTC.